This T cell receptor (beta chain) was profiled in a study of T cells in Graves' hyperthyroidism and ophthalmopathy. Regarding the study as a whole: Stable hyperthyroidism was told apart from ophthalmopathy by a model built on 13 V-J features.

Amplified regions were TCR beta CDR3 sequences from RNA transcripts. Carried out on the TCR CDR3, a first-round RT-PCR used the HTBI primer set. TCRdb called the multiplex PCR reads again in MiXCR, with one record for every CDR3 protein. The sample carries hundreds of thousands of distinct CDR3 sequences, over 12% recorded once. The CDR3 sequence is 16 residues long. The V segment lost 6 bases and the J segment 1 base; nucleotides outside the gene matches: 10. Per the germline V gene, CDR1 is LNHDA and CDR2 is SQIVND (reference sequence). In this sample, this clonotype turned up many times. Its specificity is unknown. Each person with ophthalmopathy scored at least 3 on the Clinical Activity Score, reached NOSPECS grade 4 or higher, and had been ill under 3 months. Those patients with uncontrolled infection, other autoimmune disease, pregnancy or lactation were excluded.

This clonotype was obtained from a man between 18 and 29 years old with Graves' ophthalmopathy. The chain is built from TRBV19 and TRBJ2-3, with 7 bases fitting TRBD1. Sequenced material: blood. The CDR3 region has the DNA TGTGCCAGTAGACCGCACAGGGGCATGGGCACAGATACGCAGTATTTT. Amino acid sequence: CASRPHRGMGTDTQYF.